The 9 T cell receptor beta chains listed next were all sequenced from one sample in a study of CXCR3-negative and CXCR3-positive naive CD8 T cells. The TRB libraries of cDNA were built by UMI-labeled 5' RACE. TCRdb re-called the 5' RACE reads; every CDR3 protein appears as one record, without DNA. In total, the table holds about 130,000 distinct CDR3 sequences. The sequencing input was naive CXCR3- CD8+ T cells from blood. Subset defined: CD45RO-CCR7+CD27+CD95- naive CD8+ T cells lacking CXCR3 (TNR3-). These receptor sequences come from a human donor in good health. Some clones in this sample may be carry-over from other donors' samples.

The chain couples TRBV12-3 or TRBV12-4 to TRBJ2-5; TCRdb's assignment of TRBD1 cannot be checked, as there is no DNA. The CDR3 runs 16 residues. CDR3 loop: CASSPPGTDPGETQYF.

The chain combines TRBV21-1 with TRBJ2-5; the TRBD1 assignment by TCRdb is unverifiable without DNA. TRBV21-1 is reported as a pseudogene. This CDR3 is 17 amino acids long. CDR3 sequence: CASSTHRGRTSGETQYF.

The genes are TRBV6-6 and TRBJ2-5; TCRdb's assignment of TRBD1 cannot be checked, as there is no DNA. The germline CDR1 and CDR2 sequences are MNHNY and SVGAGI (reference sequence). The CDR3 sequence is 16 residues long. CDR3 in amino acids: CASSYSGTGEGETQYF.

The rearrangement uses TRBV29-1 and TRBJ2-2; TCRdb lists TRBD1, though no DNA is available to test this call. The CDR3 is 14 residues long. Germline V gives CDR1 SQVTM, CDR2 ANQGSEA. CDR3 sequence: CSVATGANTGELFF.

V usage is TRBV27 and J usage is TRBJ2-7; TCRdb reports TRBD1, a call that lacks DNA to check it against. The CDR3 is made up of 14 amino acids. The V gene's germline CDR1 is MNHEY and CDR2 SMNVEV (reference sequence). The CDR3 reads CASSLAGGRYEQYF.

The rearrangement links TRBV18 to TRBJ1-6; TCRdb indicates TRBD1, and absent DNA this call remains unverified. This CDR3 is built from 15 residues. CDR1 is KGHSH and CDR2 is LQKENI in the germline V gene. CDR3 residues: CASSPPRGGDSPLHF.

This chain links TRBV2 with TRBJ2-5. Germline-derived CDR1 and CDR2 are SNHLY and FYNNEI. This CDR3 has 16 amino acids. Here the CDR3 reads CASSDSGQHIQETQYF.

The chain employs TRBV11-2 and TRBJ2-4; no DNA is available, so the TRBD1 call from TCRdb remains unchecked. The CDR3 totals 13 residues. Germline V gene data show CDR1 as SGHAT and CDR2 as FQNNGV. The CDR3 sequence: CASKRDGKNIQYF. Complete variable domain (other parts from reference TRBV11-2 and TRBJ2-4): EAGVAQSPRYKIIEKRQSVAFWCNPISGHATLYWYQQILGQGPKLLIQFQNNGVVDDSQLPKDRFSAERLKGVDSTLKIQPAKLEDSAVYLCASKRDGKNIQYFGAGTRLSVL.

The CDR3 reads CSARTANTGELFF. The chain joins TRBV20-1 to TRBJ2-2. CDR1 and CDR2 from the germline V gene are DFQATT and SNEGSKA (reference sequence). CDR3 length: 13 amino acids.